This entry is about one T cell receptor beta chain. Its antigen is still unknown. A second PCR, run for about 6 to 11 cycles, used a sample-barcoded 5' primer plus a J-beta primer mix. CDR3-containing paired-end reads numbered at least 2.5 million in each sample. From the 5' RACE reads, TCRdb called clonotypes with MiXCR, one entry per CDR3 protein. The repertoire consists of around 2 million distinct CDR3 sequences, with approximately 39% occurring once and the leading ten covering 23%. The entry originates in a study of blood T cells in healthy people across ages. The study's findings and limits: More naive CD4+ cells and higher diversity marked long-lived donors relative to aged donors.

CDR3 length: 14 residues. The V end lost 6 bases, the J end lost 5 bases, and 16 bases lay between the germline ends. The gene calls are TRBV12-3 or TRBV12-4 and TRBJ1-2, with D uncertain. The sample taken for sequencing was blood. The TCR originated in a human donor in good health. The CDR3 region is CASSRLTTPYGYTF. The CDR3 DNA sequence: TGTGCCAGCAGCCGCCTAACGACACCTTATGGCTACACCTTC.